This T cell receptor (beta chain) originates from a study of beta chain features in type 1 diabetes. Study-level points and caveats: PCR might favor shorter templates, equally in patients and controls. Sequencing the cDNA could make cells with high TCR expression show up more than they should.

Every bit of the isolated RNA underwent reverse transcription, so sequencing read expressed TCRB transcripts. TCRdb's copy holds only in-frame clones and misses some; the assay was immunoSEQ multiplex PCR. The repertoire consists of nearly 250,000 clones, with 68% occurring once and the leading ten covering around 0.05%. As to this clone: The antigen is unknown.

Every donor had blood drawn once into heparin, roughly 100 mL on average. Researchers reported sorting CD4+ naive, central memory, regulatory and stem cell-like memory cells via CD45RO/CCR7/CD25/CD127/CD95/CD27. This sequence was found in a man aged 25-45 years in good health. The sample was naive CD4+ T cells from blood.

The CDR3 bases are TGCAGTGCCTCGGACAGAAACATTCAGTACTTC. Amino acid sequence: CSASDRNIQYF. V gene TRBV20-1 combines with J gene TRBJ2-4, with D tentatively TRBD1 (6 bases). The CDR3 covers 11 residues. Trimming stripped 6 bases from V and 6 bases from J, with 9 bases between. CDR1 and CDR2 from the germline V gene are DFQATT and SNEGSKA (reference sequence).